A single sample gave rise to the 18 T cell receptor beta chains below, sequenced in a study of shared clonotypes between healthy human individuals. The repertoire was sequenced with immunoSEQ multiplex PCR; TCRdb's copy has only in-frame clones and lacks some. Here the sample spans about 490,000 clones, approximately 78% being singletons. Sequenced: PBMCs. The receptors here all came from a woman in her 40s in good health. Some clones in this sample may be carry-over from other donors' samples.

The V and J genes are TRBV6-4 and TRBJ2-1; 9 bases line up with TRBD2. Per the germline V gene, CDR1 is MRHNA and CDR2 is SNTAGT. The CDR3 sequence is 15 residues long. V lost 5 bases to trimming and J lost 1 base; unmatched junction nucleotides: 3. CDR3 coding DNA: TGTGCCAGCAGTATAGCGGGAGATTCCTACAATGAGCAGTTCTTC. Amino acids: CASSIAGDSYNEQFF.

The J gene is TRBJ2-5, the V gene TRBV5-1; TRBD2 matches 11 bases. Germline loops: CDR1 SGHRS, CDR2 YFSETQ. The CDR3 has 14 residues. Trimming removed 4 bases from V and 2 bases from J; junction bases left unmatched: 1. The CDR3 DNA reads TGCGCCAGCAGCGGACTAGCGGGTCAAGAGACCCAGTACTTC. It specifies CASSGLAGQETQYF.

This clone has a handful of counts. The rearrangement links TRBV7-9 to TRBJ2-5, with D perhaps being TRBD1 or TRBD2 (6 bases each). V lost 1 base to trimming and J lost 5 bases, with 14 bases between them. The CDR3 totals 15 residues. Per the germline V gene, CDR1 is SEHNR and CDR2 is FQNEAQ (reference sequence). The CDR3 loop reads CASSLDAGGGETQYF. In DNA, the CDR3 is TGTGCCAGCAGCTTAGATGCCGGGGGCGGGGAGACCCAGTACTTC.

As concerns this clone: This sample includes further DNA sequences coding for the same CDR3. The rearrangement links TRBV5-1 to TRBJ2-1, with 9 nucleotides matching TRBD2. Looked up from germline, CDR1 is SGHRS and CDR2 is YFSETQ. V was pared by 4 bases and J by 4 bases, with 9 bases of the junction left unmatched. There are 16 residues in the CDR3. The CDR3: CASSLGGLAGYNEQFF. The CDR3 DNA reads TGCGCCAGCAGCCTCGGAGGGCTAGCGGGGTACAATGAGCAGTTCTTC.

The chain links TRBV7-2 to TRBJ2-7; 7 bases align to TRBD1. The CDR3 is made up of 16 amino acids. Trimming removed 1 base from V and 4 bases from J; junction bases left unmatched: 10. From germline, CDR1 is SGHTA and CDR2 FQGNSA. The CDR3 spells CASSLEYSRGRYEQYF. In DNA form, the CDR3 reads TGTGCCAGCAGCTTAGAGTATTCGAGGGGGCGGTACGAGCAGTACTTC. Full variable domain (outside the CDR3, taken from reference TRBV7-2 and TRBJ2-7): GAGVSQSPSNKVTEKGKDVELRCDPISGHTALYWYRQSLGQGLEFLIYFQGNSAPDKSGLPSDRFSAERTGGSVSTLTIQRTQQEDSAVYLCASSLEYSRGRYEQYFGPGTRLTVT.

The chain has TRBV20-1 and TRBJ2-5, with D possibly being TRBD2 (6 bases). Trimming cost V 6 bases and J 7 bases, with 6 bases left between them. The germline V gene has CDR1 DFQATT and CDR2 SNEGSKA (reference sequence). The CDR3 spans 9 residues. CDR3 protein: CSAGGTQYF. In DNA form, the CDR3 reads TGCAGTGCCGGGGGGACCCAGTACTTC.

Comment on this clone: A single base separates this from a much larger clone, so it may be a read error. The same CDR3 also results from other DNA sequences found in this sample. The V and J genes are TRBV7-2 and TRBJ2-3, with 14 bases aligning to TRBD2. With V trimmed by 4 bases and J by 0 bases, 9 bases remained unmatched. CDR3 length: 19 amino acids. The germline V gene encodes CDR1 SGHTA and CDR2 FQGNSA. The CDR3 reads CASSSPGTSGRRSTDTQYF. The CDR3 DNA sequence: TGTGCCAGCAGCTCTCCAGGGACTAGCGGGAGACGAAGCACAGATACGCAGTATTTT.

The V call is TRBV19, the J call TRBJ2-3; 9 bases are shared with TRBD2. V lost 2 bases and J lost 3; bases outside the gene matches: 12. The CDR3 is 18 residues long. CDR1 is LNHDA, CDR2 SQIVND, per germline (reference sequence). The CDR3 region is CASSIRAGGSGRTDTQYF. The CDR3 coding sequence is TGTGCCAGTAGTATAAGGGCAGGGGGTAGCGGGAGAACAGATACGCAGTATTTT.

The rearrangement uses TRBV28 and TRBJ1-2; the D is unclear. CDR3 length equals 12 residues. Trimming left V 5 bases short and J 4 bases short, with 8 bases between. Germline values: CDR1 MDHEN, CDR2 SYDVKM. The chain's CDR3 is CASSMTSYGYTF. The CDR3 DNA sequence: TGTGCCAGCAGTATGACAAGCTATGGCTACACCTTC.

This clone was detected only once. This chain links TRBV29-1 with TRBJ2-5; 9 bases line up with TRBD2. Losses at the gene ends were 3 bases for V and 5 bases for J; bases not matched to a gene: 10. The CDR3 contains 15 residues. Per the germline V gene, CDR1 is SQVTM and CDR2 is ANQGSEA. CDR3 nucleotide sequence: TGCAGCGTTGAGATAGCGGGAGTAGTGGGGGAGACCCAGTACTTC. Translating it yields CSVEIAGVVGETQYF.

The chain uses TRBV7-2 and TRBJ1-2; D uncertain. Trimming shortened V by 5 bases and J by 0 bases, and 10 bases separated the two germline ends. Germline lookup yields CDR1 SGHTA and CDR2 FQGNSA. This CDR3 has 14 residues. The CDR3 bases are TGTGCCAGCAGCCGGTCACCAGCTAACTATGGCTACACCTTC. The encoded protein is CASSRSPANYGYTF.

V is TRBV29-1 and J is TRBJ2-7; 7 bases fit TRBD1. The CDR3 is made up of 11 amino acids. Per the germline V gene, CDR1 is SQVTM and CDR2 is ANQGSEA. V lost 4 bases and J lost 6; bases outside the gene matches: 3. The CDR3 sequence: CSVAPGGEQYF. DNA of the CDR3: TGCAGCGTTGCCCCAGGGGGCGAGCAGTACTTC.

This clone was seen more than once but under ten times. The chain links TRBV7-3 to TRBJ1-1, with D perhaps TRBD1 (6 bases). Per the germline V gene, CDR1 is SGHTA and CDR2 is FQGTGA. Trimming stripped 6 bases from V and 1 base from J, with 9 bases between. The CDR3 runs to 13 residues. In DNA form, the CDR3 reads TGTGCCAGCAGATTGGGACAGAACACTGAAGCTTTCTTT. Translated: CASRLGQNTEAFF.

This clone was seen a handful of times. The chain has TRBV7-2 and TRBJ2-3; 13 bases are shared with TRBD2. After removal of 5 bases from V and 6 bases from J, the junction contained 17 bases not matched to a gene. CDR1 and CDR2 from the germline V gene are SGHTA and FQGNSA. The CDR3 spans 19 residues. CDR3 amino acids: CASSPTRGTSGRAWDTQYF. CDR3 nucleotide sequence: TGTGCCAGCAGCCCCACCCGGGGAACTAGCGGGAGGGCCTGGGATACGCAGTATTTT.

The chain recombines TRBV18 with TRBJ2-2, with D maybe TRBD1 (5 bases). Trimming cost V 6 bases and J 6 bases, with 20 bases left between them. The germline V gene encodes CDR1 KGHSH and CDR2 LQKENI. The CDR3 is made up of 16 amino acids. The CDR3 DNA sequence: TGTGCCAGCTCGACCAGGGCCCAGGTGGGATCCGGGGAGCTGTTTTTT. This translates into CASSTRAQVGSGELFF.

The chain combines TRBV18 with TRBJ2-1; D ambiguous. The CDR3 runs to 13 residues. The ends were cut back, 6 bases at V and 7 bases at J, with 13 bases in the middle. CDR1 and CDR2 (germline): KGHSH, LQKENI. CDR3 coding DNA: TGTGCCAGCTCTACCACGGAAAAAAATGAGCAGTTCTTC. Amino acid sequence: CASSTTEKNEQFF.

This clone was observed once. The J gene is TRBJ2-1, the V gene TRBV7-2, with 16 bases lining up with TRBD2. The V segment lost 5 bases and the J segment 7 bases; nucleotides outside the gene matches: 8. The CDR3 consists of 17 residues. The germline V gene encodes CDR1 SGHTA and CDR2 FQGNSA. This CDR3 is CASSPGLAGGGRNEQFF. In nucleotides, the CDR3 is TGTGCCAGCAGCCCGGGACTAGCGGGAGGGGGTCGGAATGAGCAGTTCTTC.

CDR3 nucleotides: TGTGCCACCAGCAGAGCTCAGGGGTGGTCGTATTTT. Its translation: CATSRAQGWSYF. The chain joins TRBV15 to TRBJ2-3, with D maybe TRBD1 (6 bases). CDR1 is LNHNV, CDR2 YYDKDF, per germline (reference sequence). Trimming took off 1 base at V and 14 bases at J, with 13 bases between the two ends. The CDR3 extends over 12 amino acids. The full variable domain, with the rest looked up from reference TRBV15 and TRBJ2-3, is DAMVIQNPRYQVTQFGKPVTLSCSQTLNHNVMYWYQQKSSQAPKLLFHYYDKDFNNEADTPDNFQSRRPNTSFCFLDIRSPGLGDTAMYLCATSRAQGWSYFGPGTRLTVL.